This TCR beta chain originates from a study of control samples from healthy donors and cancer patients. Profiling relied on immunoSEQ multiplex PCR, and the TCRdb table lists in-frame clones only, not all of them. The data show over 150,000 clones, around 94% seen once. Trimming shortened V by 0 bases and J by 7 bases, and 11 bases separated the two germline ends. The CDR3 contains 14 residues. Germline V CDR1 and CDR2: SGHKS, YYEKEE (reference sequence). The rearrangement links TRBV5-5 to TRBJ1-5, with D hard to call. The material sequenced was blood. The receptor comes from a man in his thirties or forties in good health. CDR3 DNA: TGTGCCAGCAGCTTGGCAGTTTCCGGGCAGCCCCAGCATTTT. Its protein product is CASSLAVSGQPQHF.